The entry that follows covers one TCR beta chain sequence. The method was immunoSEQ multiplex PCR; TCRdb's version includes in-frame clones alone and lacks a portion of them. The top ten hold roughly 8.6% of the sample, which has some 250,000 clones, more than 85% seen once. The germline gives CDR1 SGHVS, CDR2 FNYEAQ. The V segment lost 5 bases and the J segment 1 base; nucleotides outside the gene matches: 8. The CDR3 contains 16 residues. The sample is drawn from a study of blood T cell repertoires in COVID-19. This receptor was obtained from a man aged 35-49 years who had recovered from COVID-19. The rearrangement joins TRBV7-6 to TRBJ2-1, with TRBD1 matching over 7 bases. Sequenced: PBMCs or T cells enriched from blood (not recorded which). CDR3 DNA: TGTGCCAGCAGCCCGGCCGACAGGGTATCCTACAATGAGCAGTTCTTC. Amino acid sequence: CASSPADRVSYNEQFF.